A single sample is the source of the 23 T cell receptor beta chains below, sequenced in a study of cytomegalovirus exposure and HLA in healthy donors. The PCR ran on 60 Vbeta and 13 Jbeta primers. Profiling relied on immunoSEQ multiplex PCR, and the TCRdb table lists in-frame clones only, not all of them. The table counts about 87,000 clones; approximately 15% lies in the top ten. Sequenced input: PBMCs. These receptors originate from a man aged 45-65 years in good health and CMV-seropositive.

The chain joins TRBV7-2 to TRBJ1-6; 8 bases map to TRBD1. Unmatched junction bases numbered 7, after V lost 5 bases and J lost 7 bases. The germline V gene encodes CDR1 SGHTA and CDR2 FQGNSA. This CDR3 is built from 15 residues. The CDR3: CASSQRTGRNSPLHF. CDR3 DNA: TGTGCCAGCAGCCAGCGGACAGGGAGGAATTCACCCCTCCACTTT.

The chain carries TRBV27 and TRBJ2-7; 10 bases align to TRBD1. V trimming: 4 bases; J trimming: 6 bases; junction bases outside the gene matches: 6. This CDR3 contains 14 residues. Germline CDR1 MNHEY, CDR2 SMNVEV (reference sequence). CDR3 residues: CASSSGQGLREQYF. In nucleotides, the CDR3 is TGTGCCAGCAGTTCGGGACAGGGGTTGCGCGAGCAGTACTTC.

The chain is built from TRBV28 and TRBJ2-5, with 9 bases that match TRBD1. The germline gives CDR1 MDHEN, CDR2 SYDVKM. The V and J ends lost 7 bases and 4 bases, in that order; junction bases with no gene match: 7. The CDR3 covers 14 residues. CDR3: CASKGGTGLETQYF. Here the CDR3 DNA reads TGTGCCAGCAAGGGCGGGACAGGGCTAGAGACCCAGTACTTC.

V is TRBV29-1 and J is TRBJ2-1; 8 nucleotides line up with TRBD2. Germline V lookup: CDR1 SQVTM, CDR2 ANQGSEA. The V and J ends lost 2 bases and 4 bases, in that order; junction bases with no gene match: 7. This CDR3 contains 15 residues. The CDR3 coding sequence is TGCAGCGTTGAAATTCTTAGCGGGGCATACAATGAGCAGTTCTTC. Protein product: CSVEILSGAYNEQFF.

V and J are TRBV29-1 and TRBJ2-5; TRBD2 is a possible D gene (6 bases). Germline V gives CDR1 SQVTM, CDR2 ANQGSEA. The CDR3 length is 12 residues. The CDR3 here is CSAGGEGETQYF. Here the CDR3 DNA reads TGCAGTGCCGGGGGAGAAGGAGAGACCCAGTACTTC.

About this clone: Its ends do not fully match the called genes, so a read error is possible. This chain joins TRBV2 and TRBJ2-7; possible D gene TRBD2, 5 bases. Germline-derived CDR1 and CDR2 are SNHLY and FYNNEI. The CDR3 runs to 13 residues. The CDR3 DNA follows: TGTGCCAGCAGTGGTAGCTCGGCGGGTGCGGGCCTTTTC. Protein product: CASSGSSAGAGLF.

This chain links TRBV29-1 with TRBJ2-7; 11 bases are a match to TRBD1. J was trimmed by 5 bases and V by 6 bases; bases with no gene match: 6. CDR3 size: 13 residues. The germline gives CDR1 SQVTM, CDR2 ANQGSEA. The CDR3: CSVGTGGGDEQYF. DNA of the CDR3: TGCAGCGTCGGGACAGGGGGGGGTGACGAGCAGTACTTC.

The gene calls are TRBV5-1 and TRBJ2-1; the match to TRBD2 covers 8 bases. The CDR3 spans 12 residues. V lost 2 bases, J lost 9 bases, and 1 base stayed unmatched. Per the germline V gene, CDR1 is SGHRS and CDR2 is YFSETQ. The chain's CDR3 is CASSLSGGEQFF. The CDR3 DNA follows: TGCGCCAGCAGCTTAAGCGGGGGTGAGCAGTTCTTC.

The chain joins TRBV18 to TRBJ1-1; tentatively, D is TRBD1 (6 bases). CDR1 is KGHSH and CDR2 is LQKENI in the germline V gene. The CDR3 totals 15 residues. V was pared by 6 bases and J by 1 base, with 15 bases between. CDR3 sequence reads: CASSPKGQGNTEAFF. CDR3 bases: TGTGCCAGCTCTCCGAAGGGACAAGGGAACACTGAAGCTTTCTTT.

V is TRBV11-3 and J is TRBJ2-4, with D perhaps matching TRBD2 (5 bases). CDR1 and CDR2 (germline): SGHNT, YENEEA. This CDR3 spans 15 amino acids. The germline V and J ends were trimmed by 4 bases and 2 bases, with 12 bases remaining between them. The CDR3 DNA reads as TGTGCCAGCAGCTATACCGGGGTATCCAAAAACATTCAGTACTTC. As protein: CASSYTGVSKNIQYF.

CDR3 amino acids: CAWSLGGDTEAFF. DNA of the CDR3: TGTGCCTGGAGTCTCGGGGGGGACACTGAAGCTTTCTTT. The chain carries TRBV30 and TRBJ1-1, with D tentatively TRBD1 (5 bases). V was shortened by 2 bases and J by 3 bases, with 10 bases between the two germline ends. The CDR3 totals 13 residues. CDR1 and CDR2 from the germline V gene are GTSNPN and SVGIG (reference sequence). Drawing the rest from reference TRBV30 and TRBJ1-1, the complete variable domain is SQTIHQWPATLVQPVGSPLSLECTVEGTSNPNLYWYRQAAGRGLQLLFYSVGIGQISSEVPQNLSASRPQDRQFILSSKKLLLSDSGFYLCAWSLGGDTEAFFGQGTRLTVV.

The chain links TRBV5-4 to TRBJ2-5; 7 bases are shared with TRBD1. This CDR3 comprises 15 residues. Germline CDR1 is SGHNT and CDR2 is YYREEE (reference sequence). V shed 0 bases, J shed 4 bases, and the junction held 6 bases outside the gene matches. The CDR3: CASSLVDRVGETQYF. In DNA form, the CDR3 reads TGTGCCAGCAGCTTGGTTGACAGGGTGGGAGAGACCCAGTACTTC.

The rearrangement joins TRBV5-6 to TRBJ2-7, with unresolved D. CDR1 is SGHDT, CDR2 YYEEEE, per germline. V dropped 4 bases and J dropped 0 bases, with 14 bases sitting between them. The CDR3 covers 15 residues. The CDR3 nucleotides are TGTGCCAGCAGCCCCGTTTGGGCGAACTCCTACGAGCAGTACTTC. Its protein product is CASSPVWANSYEQYF.

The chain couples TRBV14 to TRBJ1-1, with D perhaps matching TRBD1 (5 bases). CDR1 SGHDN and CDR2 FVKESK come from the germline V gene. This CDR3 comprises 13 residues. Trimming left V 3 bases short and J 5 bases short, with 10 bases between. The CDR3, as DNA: TGTGCCAGCAGCCAGTGGGGGGAGACTGAAGCTTTCTTT. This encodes CASSQWGETEAFF.

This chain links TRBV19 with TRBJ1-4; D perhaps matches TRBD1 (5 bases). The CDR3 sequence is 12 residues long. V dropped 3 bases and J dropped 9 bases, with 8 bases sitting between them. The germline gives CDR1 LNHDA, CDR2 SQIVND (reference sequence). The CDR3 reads CASSIGAQKLFF. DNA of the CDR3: TGTGCCAGTAGTATTGGGGCCCAAAAACTGTTTTTT.

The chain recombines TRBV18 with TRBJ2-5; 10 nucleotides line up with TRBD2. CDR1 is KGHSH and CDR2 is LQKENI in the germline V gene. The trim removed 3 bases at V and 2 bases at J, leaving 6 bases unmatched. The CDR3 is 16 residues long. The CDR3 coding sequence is TGTGCCAGCTCACCTCTCGGACTAGCGGAACAAGAGACCCAGTACTTC. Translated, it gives CASSPLGLAEQETQYF. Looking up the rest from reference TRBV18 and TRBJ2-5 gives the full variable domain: NAGVMQNPRHLVRRRGQEARLRCSPMKGHSHVYWYRQLPEEGLKFMVYLQKENIIDESGMPKERFSAEFPKEGPSILRIQQVVRGDSAAYFCASSPLGLAEQETQYFGPGTRLLVL.

The CDR3 DNA sequence: TGTGCCAGTAGGTGGCAGGGGGTGAACACTGAAGCTTTCTTT. It is translated as CASRWQGVNTEAFF. The gene calls are TRBV19 and TRBJ1-1; TRBD1 matches at 7 bases. Germline assignment: CDR1 LNHDA and CDR2 SQIVND (reference sequence). There are 14 residues in the CDR3. Germline trimming cut 6 bases from V and 0 bases from J; bases unmatched to any gene: 4. Looking up the rest from reference TRBV19 and TRBJ1-1 gives the full variable domain: DGGITQSPKYLFRKEGQNVTLSCEQNLNHDAMYWYRQDPGQGLRLIYYSQIVNDFQKGDIAEGYSVSREKKESFPLTVTSAQKNPTAFYLCASRWQGVNTEAFFGQGTRLTVV.

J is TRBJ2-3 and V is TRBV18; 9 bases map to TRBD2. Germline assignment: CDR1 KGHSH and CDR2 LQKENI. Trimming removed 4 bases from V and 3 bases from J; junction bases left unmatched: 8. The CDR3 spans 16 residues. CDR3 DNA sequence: TGTGCCAGCTCACGAAAAACGGGACTAGCAACAGATACGCAGTATTTT. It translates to CASSRKTGLATDTQYF.

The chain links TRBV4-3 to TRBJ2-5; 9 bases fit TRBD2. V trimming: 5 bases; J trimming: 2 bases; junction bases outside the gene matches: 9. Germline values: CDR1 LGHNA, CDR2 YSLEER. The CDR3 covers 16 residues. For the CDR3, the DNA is TGCGCCAGCAGCGTAACGACGACTAGCGGTCAAGAGACCCAGTACTTC. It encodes CASSVTTTSGQETQYF.

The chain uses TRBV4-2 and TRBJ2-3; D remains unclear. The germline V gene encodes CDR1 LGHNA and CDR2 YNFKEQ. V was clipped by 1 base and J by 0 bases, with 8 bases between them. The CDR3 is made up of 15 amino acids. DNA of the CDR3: TGTGCCAGCAGCCAAGCCCTGTCTAGCACAGATACGCAGTATTTT. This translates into CASSQALSSTDTQYF.

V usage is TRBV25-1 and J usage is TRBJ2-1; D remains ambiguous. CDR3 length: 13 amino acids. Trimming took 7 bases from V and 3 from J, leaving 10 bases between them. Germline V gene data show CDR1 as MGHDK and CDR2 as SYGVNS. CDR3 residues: CASTPLSYNEQFF. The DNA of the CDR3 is TGTGCCAGCACACCTCTTAGCTACAATGAGCAGTTCTTC.

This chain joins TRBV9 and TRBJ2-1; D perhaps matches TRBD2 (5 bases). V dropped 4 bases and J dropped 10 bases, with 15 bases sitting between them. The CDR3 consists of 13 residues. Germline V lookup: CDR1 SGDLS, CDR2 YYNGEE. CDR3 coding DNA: TGTGCCAGCAGCCCGACGGGAACCCAGGAGCAGTTCTTC. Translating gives CASSPTGTQEQFF.

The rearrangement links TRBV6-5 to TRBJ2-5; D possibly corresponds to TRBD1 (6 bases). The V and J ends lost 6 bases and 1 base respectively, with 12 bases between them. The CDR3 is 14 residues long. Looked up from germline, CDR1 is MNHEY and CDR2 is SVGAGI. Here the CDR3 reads CASSSGQSQETQYF. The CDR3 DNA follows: TGTGCCAGCAGCTCAGGACAGAGCCAAGAGACCCAGTACTTC.